This entry describes one T cell receptor beta chain. The germline gives CDR1 GTSNPN, CDR2 SVGIG (reference sequence). The length of the CDR3 is 14 residues. V lost 5 bases to trimming and J lost 4 bases; unmatched junction nucleotides: 7. The data are from a study of T cells in tuberculosis. The protocol was immunoSEQ multiplex PCR, while the TCRdb copy is restricted to in-frame clones and leaves out a portion. The sample has over 35,000 clones, around 96% seen once. The TCR was taken from a donor aged 5-35 years with latent tuberculosis or without tuberculosis infection. The V gene is TRBV30, the J gene TRBJ1-1; 10 bases line up with TRBD1. The sample was PBMCs. CDR3 DNA: TGTGCCTGGTCGTGGACAGGGGGTCCCACTGAAGCTTTCTTT. It translates to CAWSWTGGPTEAFF. Looking up the rest from reference TRBV30 and TRBJ1-1 gives the full variable domain: SQTIHQWPATLVQPVGSPLSLECTVEGTSNPNLYWYRQAAGRGLQLLFYSVGIGQISSEVPQNLSASRPQDRQFILSSKKLLLSDSGFYLCAWSWTGGPTEAFFGQGTRLTVV.